This T cell receptor (beta chain) derives from a study of identical twins. Points from the study as a whole: Models underpredicted monozygotic twin sharing of out-of-frame TCR alpha. A lower insertion count was a feature of abundant cord blood beta clonotypes, with no such feature in memory repertoires.

Template switching created a universal primer site, and the cDNA included unique molecular identifiers. TCRdb reprocessed the 5' RACE reads with MiXCR, giving one entry per CDR3 protein. In the table there are about 660,000 distinct CDR3 sequences, 8.5% to 9% of which are singletons. Germline lookup yields CDR1 SGHTA and CDR2 FQGNSA. The V segment lost 4 bases and the J segment 2 bases; nucleotides outside the gene matches: 4. This CDR3 is 16 amino acids long. This clonotype was seen at least ten times. The antigen remains undetermined. The data also belong to a second study, concerning yellow fever vaccine responses in identical twins.

The chain employs TRBV7-2 and TRBJ2-3, with 12 positions matching TRBD2. This clonotype was sampled from a woman younger than 30 in good health. Source material: PBMCs. CDR3 protein: CASSYGLAGFTDTQYF. DNA for the CDR3: TGTGCCAGCAGCTATGGACTAGCGGGATTCACAGATACGCAGTATTTT. Supplemented by reference TRBV7-2 and TRBJ2-3, the full variable domain reads GAGVSQSPSNKVTEKGKDVELRCDPISGHTALYWYRQSLGQGLEFLIYFQGNSAPDKSGLPSDRFSAERTGGSVSTLTIQRTQQEDSAVYLCASSYGLAGFTDTQYFGPGTRLTVL.